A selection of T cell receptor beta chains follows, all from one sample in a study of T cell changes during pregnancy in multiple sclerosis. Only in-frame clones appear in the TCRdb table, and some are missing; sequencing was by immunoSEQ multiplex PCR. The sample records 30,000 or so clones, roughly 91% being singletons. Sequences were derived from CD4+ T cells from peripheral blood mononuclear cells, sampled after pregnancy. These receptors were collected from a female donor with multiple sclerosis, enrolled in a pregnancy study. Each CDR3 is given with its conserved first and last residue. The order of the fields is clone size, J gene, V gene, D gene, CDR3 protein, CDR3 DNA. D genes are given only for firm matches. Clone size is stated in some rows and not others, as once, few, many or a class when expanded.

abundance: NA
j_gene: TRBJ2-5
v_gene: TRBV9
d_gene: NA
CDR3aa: CASSPQRVRGETQYF
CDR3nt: TGTGCCAGCAGCCCCCAGCGGGTTCGGGGGGAGACCCAGTACTTC

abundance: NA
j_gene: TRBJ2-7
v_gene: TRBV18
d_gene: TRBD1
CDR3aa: CASSNPRQGANEQYF
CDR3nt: TGTGCCAGCTCAAATCCGAGACAGGGGGCCAACGAGCAGTACTTC

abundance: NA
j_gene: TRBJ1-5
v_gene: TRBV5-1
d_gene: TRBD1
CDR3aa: CASSDGTGEGNQPQHF
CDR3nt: TGCGCCAGCAGCGACGGGACAGGGGAGGGCAATCAGCCCCAGCATTTT

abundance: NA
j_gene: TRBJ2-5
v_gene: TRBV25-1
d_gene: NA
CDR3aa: CASSEGKRAAQETQYF
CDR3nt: TGTGCCAGCAGTGAAGGGAAGCGGGCCGCACAAGAGACCCAGTACTTC

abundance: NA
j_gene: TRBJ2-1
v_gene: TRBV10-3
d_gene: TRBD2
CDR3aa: CAIRHSTSGSGEQFF
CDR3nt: TGTGCCATCAGACACTCGACTAGCGGGAGCGGTGAGCAGTTCTTC

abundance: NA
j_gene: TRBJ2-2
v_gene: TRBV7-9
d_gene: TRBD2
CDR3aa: CASSLPRGAGELFF
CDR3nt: TGTGCCAGCAGCTTACCACGGGGGGCCGGGGAGCTGTTTTTT

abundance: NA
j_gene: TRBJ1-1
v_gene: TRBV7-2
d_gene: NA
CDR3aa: CASSLGHANTEAFF
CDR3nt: TGTGCCAGCAGCTTAGGGCACGCAAACACTGAAGCTTTCTTT

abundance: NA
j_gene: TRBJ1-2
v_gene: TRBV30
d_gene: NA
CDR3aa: CAWSRGDYGYTF
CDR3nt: TGTGCCTGGAGTCGGGGGGACTATGGCTACACCTTC

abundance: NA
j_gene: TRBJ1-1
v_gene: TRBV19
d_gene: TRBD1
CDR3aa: CASSKTGQGFRWTEAFF
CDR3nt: TGTGCCAGTAGTAAGACGGGACAGGGGTTTCGGTGGACTGAAGCTTTCTTT

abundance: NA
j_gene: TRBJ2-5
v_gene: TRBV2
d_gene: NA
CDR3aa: CASVTYQGPQETQYF
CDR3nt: TGTGCCAGCGTTACCTACCAGGGGCCCCAAGAGACCCAGTACTTC

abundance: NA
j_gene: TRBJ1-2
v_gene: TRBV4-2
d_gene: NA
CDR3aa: CASSQGTEANYGYTF
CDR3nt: TGTGCCAGCAGCCAAGGGACTGAAGCTAACTATGGCTACACCTTC

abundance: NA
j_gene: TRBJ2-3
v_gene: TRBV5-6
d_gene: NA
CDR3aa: CASSLDRSDTQYF
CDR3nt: TGTGCCAGCAGCTTAGACAGATCAGATACGCAGTATTTT

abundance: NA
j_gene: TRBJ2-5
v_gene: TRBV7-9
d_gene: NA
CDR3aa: CASSQGETQYF
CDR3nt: TGTGCCAGCAGCCAGGGGGAGACCCAGTACTTC

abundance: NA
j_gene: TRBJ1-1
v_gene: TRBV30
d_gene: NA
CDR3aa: CAWNSETANTEAFF
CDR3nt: TGTGCCTGGAACTCTGAGACAGCGAACACTGAAGCTTTCTTT

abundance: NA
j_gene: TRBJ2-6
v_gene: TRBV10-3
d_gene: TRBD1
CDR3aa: CAISPLTGVHSGANVLTF
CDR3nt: TGTGCCATCAGCCCGCTGACAGGGGTCCACTCTGGGGCCAACGTCCTGACTTTC

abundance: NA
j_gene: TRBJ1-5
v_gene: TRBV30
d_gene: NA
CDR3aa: CAWSMAGGNQPQHF
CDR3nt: TGTGCCTGGAGTATGGCAGGGGGCAATCAGCCCCAGCATTTT

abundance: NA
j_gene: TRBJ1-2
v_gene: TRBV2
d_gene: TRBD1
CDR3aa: CASSPGTGILDIYGYTF
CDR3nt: TGTGCCAGCAGTCCCGGGACAGGGATTCTTGACATCTATGGCTACACCTTC

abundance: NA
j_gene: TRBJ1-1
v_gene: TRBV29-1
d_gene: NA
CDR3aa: CSVSNPGLGEAFF
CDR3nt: TGCAGCGTGTCGAATCCAGGCTTAGGTGAAGCTTTCTTT

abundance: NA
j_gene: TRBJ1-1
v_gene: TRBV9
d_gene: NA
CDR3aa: CASSVTGQNTEAFF
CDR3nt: TGTGCCAGCAGCGTGACAGGACAGAACACTGAAGCTTTCTTT

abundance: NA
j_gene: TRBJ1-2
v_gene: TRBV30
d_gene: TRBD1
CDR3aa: CACNPGQGPLDYGYTF
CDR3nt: TGTGCCTGTAATCCGGGACAGGGACCCCTAGACTATGGCTACACCTTC

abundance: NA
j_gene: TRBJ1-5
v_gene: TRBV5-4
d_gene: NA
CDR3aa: CASSSDRLNQPQHF
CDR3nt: TGTGCCAGCAGCTCTGACAGGTTAAATCAGCCCCAGCATTTT

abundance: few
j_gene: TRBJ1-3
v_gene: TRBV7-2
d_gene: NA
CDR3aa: CASSLVRAGNTIYF
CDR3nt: TGTGCCAGCAGCTTAGTTCGGGCTGGAAACACCATATATTTT

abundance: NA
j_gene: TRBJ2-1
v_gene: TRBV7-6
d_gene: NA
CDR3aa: CASSLTGGDYNEQFF
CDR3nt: TGTGCCAGCAGCTTAACTGGCGGAGACTACAATGAGCAGTTCTTC

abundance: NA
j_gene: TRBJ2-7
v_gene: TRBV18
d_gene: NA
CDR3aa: CASSPFEGEQYF
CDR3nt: TGTGCCAGCTCACCGTTCGAGGGCGAGCAGTACTTC

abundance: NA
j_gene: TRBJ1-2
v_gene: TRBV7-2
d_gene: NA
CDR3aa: CASSLGIRGLYGYTF
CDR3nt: TGTGCCAGCAGCTTAGGAATCCGGGGATTATATGGCTACACCTTC

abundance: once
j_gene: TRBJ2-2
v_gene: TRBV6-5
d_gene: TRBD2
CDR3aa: CATKRDWVTGELFF
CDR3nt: TGTGCCACGAAGCGGGACTGGGTCACCGGGGAGCTGTTTTTT

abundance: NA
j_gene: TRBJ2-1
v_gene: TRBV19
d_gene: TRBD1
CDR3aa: CATQKDRESNEQFF
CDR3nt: TGTGCCACCCAAAAAGACAGGGAAAGCAATGAGCAGTTCTTC

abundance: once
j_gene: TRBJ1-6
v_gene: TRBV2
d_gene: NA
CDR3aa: CASTPRGAKGNSPLHF
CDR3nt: TGTGCCAGCACTCCCCGGGGGGCGAAAGGGAATTCACCCCTCCACTTT

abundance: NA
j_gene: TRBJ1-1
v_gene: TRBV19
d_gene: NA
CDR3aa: CASSIEGGPTEAFF
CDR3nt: TGTGCCAGTAGTATAGAGGGGGGGCCCACTGAAGCTTTCTTT

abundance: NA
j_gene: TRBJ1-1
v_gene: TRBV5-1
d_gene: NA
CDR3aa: CASSLGAENTEAFF
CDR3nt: TGCGCCAGCAGCTTGGGGGCAGAGAACACTGAAGCTTTCTTT

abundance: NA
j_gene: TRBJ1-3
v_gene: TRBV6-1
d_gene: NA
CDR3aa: CASGGSGNTIYF
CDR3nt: TGTGCCAGCGGGGGGTCTGGAAACACCATATATTTT

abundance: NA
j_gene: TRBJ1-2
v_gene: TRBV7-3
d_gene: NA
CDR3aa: CASSSQANYGYTF
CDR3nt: TGTGCCAGCAGCTCACAAGCTAACTATGGCTACACCTTC

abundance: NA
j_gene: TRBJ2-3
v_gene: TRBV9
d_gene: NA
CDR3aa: CASSLSQGSFSTDTQYF
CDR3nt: TGTGCCAGCAGCCTCTCGCAGGGATCCTTCAGCACAGATACGCAGTATTTT

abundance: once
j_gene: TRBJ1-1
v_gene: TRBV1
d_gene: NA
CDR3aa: CTSSPREEGEAFF
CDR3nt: TGCACCAGCAGCCCAAGGGAGGAGGGTGAAGCTTTCTTT

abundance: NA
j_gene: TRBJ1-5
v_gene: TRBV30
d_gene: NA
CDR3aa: CAWSLTGTGQPQHF
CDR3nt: TGTGCCTGGAGTTTAACAGGGACGGGTCAGCCCCAGCATTTT

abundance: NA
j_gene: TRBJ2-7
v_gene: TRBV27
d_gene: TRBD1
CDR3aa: CASSQRQGYEQYF
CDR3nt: TGTGCCAGCAGTCAGAGACAGGGATACGAGCAGTACTTC

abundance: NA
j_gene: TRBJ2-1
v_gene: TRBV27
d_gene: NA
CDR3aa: CASGEAGAYNEQFF
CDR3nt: TGTGCCAGCGGCGAGGCAGGGGCCTACAATGAGCAGTTCTTC